These T cell receptor beta chains were read from a single sample in a study of identical twins. In TCRdb, the 5' RACE reads were re-called with MiXCR into one record per CDR3 protein. The table includes some 730,000 distinct CDR3 sequences, 15% to 20% detected once. These same data were also listed under a study on T cells expressing NK-cell markers.

Input material: PBMCs. Source of these receptors: a woman aged 18-30 years in good health. The CDR3 runs from the conserved cysteine through the conserved F or W. The order of the fields is clone size, V gene, J gene, D gene, CDR3 protein, CDR3 DNA. D genes are given only for firm matches. Some rows mark clone size as missing; the rest say once, few, many or name a class of expanded clone.

clone size: .; V gene: TRBV10-3; J gene: TRBJ2-1; D gene: .; CDR3 protein: CAISEHFTGQFF; CDR3 DNA: TGTGCCATCAGTGAGCATTTTACCGGGCAGTTCTTC
clone size: .; V gene: TRBV10-3; J gene: TRBJ2-7; D gene: .; CDR3 protein: CAISEGAAITYEQYF; CDR3 DNA: TGTGCCATCAGTGAGGGCGCAGCAATCACCTACGAGCAGTACTTC
clone size: .; V gene: TRBV7-6; J gene: TRBJ2-5; D gene: .; CDR3 protein: CASTTRPGPRETQYF; CDR3 DNA: TGTGCCAGCACTACCCGCCCTGGGCCCAGGGAGACCCAGTACTTC
clone size: .; V gene: TRBV6-5; J gene: TRBJ2-1; D gene: .; CDR3 protein: CASSYYGTGHLSSYNEQFF; CDR3 DNA: TGTGCCAGCAGTTACTATGGCACGGGACATCTGAGCTCCTACAATGAGCAGTTCTTC
clone size: .; V gene: TRBV7-9; J gene: TRBJ1-1; D gene: .; CDR3 protein: CASRLSGTEAFF; CDR3 DNA: TGTGCCAGCAGGCTTAGCGGGACTGAAGCTTTCTTT
clone size: .; V gene: TRBV5-1; J gene: TRBJ1-5; D gene: .; CDR3 protein: CASSLEAQPQHF; CDR3 DNA: TGCGCCAGCAGCTTGGAAGCGCAGCCCCAGCATTTT
clone size: .; V gene: TRBV14; J gene: TRBJ1-2; D gene: .; CDR3 protein: CASSESGVYGYTF; CDR3 DNA: TGTGCCAGCAGCGAATCAGGGGTCTATGGCTACACCTTC
clone size: few; V gene: TRBV7-2; J gene: TRBJ2-7; D gene: .; CDR3 protein: CASSWAESSEQYF; CDR3 DNA: TGTGCCAGCAGCTGGGCTGAGAGTAGCGAGCAGTACTTC
clone size: .; V gene: TRBV3-1; J gene: TRBJ1-2; D gene: .; CDR3 protein: CASSQDLAGARGYTF; CDR3 DNA: TGTGCCAGCAGCCAAGATCTTGCGGGGGCTCGTGGCTACACCTTC
clone size: few; V gene: TRBV12-3/TRBV12-4; J gene: TRBJ1-1; D gene: TRBD1; CDR3 protein: CASRGAGGGKAFF; CDR3 DNA: TGTGCCAGCAGAGGCGCAGGGGGCGGTAAAGCTTTCTTT
clone size: many; V gene: TRBV9; J gene: TRBJ2-5; D gene: TRBD2; CDR3 protein: CASSGSGQETQYF; CDR3 DNA: TGTGCCAGCAGCGGTAGCGGGCAAGAGACCCAGTACTTC
clone size: few; V gene: TRBV6-5; J gene: TRBJ1-1; D gene: .; CDR3 protein: CASSYVALNTEAFF; CDR3 DNA: TGTGCCAGCAGTTATGTGGCCCTGAACACTGAAGCTTTCTTT
clone size: .; V gene: TRBV7-9; J gene: TRBJ2-1; D gene: .; CDR3 protein: CASSFLPGHEQFF; CDR3 DNA: TGTGCCAGCAGCTTTCTCCCTGGCCATGAGCAGTTCTTC
clone size: few; V gene: TRBV6-1; J gene: TRBJ2-1; D gene: .; CDR3 protein: CASSELEKNNEQFF; CDR3 DNA: TGTGCCAGCAGTGAATTGGAGAAAAACAATGAGCAGTTCTTC
clone size: few; V gene: TRBV7-2; J gene: TRBJ1-2; D gene: .; CDR3 protein: CASSKGPSRDFYGYTF; CDR3 DNA: TGTGCCAGCAGCAAAGGTCCTTCCCGGGACTTCTATGGCTACACCTTC
clone size: few; V gene: TRBV20-1; J gene: TRBJ2-4; D gene: TRBD1; CDR3 protein: CSAPGGRGSKNIQYF; CDR3 DNA: TGCAGTGCTCCTGGGGGCAGGGGGTCCAAAAACATTCAGTACTTC
clone size: many; V gene: TRBV3-1; J gene: TRBJ2-2; D gene: .; CDR3 protein: CASSQYGVANTGELFF; CDR3 DNA: TGTGCCAGCAGCCAATATGGGGTAGCCAACACCGGGGAGCTGTTTTTT
clone size: .; V gene: TRBV18; J gene: TRBJ1-1; D gene: .; CDR3 protein: CASSPATNTEAFF; CDR3 DNA: TGTGCCAGCTCACCGGCCACGAACACTGAAGCTTTCTTT
clone size: few; V gene: TRBV7-6; J gene: TRBJ2-1; D gene: TRBD2; CDR3 protein: CASSWTSDSYNEQFF; CDR3 DNA: TGTGCCAGCAGCTGGACTAGCGACTCCTACAATGAGCAGTTCTTC
clone size: few; V gene: TRBV15; J gene: TRBJ2-4; D gene: .; CDR3 protein: CATSPRGEDIQYF; CDR3 DNA: TGTGCCACCTCCCCCCGAGGTGAGGACATTCAGTACTTC
clone size: .; V gene: TRBV4-3; J gene: TRBJ2-1; D gene: .; CDR3 protein: CASSQDMGLSSYNEQFF; CDR3 DNA: TGCGCCAGCAGCCAAGATATGGGACTCAGCTCCTACAATGAGCAGTTCTTC
clone size: few; V gene: TRBV12-3/TRBV12-4; J gene: TRBJ1-2; D gene: .; CDR3 protein: CASSPRMYSSYGYTF; CDR3 DNA: TGTGCCAGCAGTCCCCGCATGTACTCCTCCTATGGCTACACCTTC
clone size: .; V gene: TRBV5-1; J gene: TRBJ2-4; D gene: .; CDR3 protein: CASSLEFGQRNIQYF; CDR3 DNA: TGCGCCAGCAGCTTGGAGTTCGGACAGCGGAACATTCAGTACTTC
clone size: few; V gene: TRBV4-2; J gene: TRBJ2-1; D gene: TRBD2; CDR3 protein: CASSQPRIGGALSNEQFF; CDR3 DNA: TGTGCCAGCAGCCAACCCCGAATCGGGGGGGCCTTGTCGAATGAGCAGTTCTTC
clone size: .; V gene: TRBV10-3; J gene: TRBJ2-2; D gene: TRBD2; CDR3 protein: CAISGTSNTGELFF; CDR3 DNA: TGTGCCATCTCCGGGACTAGCAACACCGGGGAGCTGTTTTTT
clone size: .; V gene: TRBV10-3; J gene: TRBJ2-1; D gene: TRBD2; CDR3 protein: CAIRPSRTAGDDEQFF; CDR3 DNA: TGTGCCATCCGGCCCTCTCGGACAGCGGGAGATGATGAGCAGTTCTTC
clone size: .; V gene: TRBV28; J gene: TRBJ2-1; D gene: .; CDR3 protein: CASSQPGATLVF; CDR3 DNA: TGTGCCAGCAGTCAACCGGGCGCCACCCTGGTCTTC
clone size: .; V gene: TRBV20-1; J gene: TRBJ2-3; D gene: TRBD2; CDR3 protein: CSATGLAGVRDTQYF; CDR3 DNA: TGCAGTGCTACGGGACTAGCGGGAGTGCGGGATACGCAGTATTTT
clone size: few; V gene: TRBV28; J gene: TRBJ2-3; D gene: TRBD2; CDR3 protein: CASSFPASGSADTQYF; CDR3 DNA: TGTGCCAGCAGTTTCCCGGCTAGCGGGAGTGCAGATACGCAGTATTTT
clone size: many; V gene: TRBV7-2; J gene: TRBJ2-7; D gene: .; CDR3 protein: CASSPRSEQYF; CDR3 DNA: TGTGCCAGCAGCCCGAGGAGCGAGCAGTACTTC
clone size: few; V gene: TRBV29-1; J gene: TRBJ2-2; D gene: TRBD1; CDR3 protein: CSVQGSGELFF; CDR3 DNA: TGCAGCGTACAGGGGTCCGGGGAGCTGTTTTTT
clone size: few; V gene: TRBV30; J gene: TRBJ2-3; D gene: TRBD2; CDR3 protein: CAWGTSGTYTQYF; CDR3 DNA: TGTGCCTGGGGGACTAGCGGTACATACACGCAGTATTTT
clone size: .; V gene: TRBV29-1; J gene: TRBJ2-5; D gene: .; CDR3 protein: CSVEASRRETQYF; CDR3 DNA: TGCAGCGTTGAAGCTTCACGGAGGGAGACCCAGTACTTC
clone size: .; V gene: TRBV12-3/TRBV12-4; J gene: TRBJ2-7; D gene: .; CDR3 protein: CASTKGSYEQYF; CDR3 DNA: TGTGCCAGCACCAAGGGCTCCTACGAGCAGTACTTC
clone size: few; V gene: TRBV5-4; J gene: TRBJ1-3; D gene: .; CDR3 protein: CASSDRISSGNTIYF; CDR3 DNA: TGTGCCAGCAGCGACCGAATCTCCTCTGGAAACACCATATATTTT
clone size: few; V gene: TRBV7-6; J gene: TRBJ2-7; D gene: .; CDR3 protein: CASSLAGSGYSYEQYF; CDR3 DNA: TGTGCCAGCAGCTTAGCGGGGTCAGGTTACTCCTACGAGCAGTACTTC
clone size: .; V gene: TRBV6-5; J gene: TRBJ2-4; D gene: .; CDR3 protein: CASSYDGGGNIQYF; CDR3 DNA: TGTGCCAGCAGTTACGACGGGGGCGGAAACATTCAGTACTTC
clone size: .; V gene: TRBV6-5; J gene: TRBJ1-1; D gene: .; CDR3 protein: CASSYSARDNTEAFF; CDR3 DNA: TGTGCCAGCAGTTACTCAGCCAGGGATAACACTGAAGCTTTCTTT
clone size: few; V gene: TRBV3-1; J gene: TRBJ2-7; D gene: TRBD2; CDR3 protein: CASSQSAGVQPYEQYF; CDR3 DNA: TGTGCCAGCAGCCAATCGGCGGGAGTACAGCCCTACGAGCAGTACTTC
clone size: many; V gene: TRBV20-1; J gene: TRBJ2-3; D gene: TRBD2; CDR3 protein: CSAPRLAGGTDTQYF; CDR3 DNA: TGCAGTGCCCCACGGCTAGCGGGGGGCACAGATACGCAGTATTTT
clone size: .; V gene: TRBV5-1; J gene: TRBJ2-1; D gene: .; CDR3 protein: CASSLGTAHDNEQFF; CDR3 DNA: TGCGCCAGCAGCTTGGGGACGGCACATGACAATGAGCAGTTCTTC
clone size: .; V gene: TRBV27; J gene: TRBJ2-3; D gene: .; CDR3 protein: CATHRRRGGTDTQYF; CDR3 DNA: TGTGCCACCCATCGACGGCGAGGGGGCACAGATACGCAGTATTTT
clone size: .; V gene: TRBV30; J gene: TRBJ2-7; D gene: .; CDR3 protein: CAWSAGWGRQYF; CDR3 DNA: TGTGCCTGGAGCGCGGGCTGGGGCAGGCAGTACTTC
clone size: .; V gene: TRBV11-1; J gene: TRBJ2-7; D gene: TRBD2; CDR3 protein: CASSLGTSAFYEQYF; CDR3 DNA: TGTGCCAGCAGCTTGGGGACTAGCGCTTTCTACGAGCAGTACTTC
clone size: .; V gene: TRBV29-1; J gene: TRBJ2-3; D gene: TRBD2; CDR3 protein: CSVEERAGGSTDTQYF; CDR3 DNA: TGCAGCGTTGAAGAGCGAGCGGGAGGATCCACAGATACGCAGTATTTT
clone size: few; V gene: TRBV27; J gene: TRBJ2-2; D gene: TRBD2; CDR3 protein: CASSFRTSPGELFF; CDR3 DNA: TGTGCCAGCAGTTTCCGGACTAGCCCCGGGGAGCTGTTTTTT
clone size: few; V gene: TRBV27; J gene: TRBJ2-7; D gene: .; CDR3 protein: CASSLNLVRAEQYF; CDR3 DNA: TGTGCCAGCAGTTTAAACTTGGTAAGGGCCGAGCAGTACTTC
clone size: few; V gene: TRBV11-2; J gene: TRBJ2-7; D gene: .; CDR3 protein: CASSLGVGVPYEQYF; CDR3 DNA: TGTGCCAGCAGCTTAGGGGTGGGAGTACCCTACGAGCAGTACTTC
clone size: .; V gene: TRBV24-1; J gene: TRBJ2-7; D gene: TRBD1; CDR3 protein: CATSDARGQGTPYEQYF; CDR3 DNA: TGTGCCACCAGTGATGCCAGGGGACAGGGGACGCCCTACGAGCAGTACTTC
clone size: few; V gene: TRBV5-4; J gene: TRBJ2-1; D gene: .; CDR3 protein: CASSGPLTYNEQFF; CDR3 DNA: TGTGCCAGCAGCGGACCTTTGACATACAATGAGCAGTTCTTC
clone size: once; V gene: TRBV10-1; J gene: TRBJ2-7; D gene: .; CDR3 protein: CATHRVYEQYF; CDR3 DNA: TGCGCCACCCACAGAGTATACGAGCAGTACTTC
clone size: .; V gene: TRBV5-1; J gene: TRBJ2-5; D gene: TRBD1; CDR3 protein: CASSLAGQYQETQYF; CDR3 DNA: TGCGCCAGCAGCTTGGCGGGACAGTATCAAGAGACCCAGTACTTC
clone size: .; V gene: TRBV7-2; J gene: TRBJ2-1; D gene: .; CDR3 protein: CASSSNMIHEQFF; CDR3 DNA: TGTGCCAGCAGCTCGAACATGATACATGAGCAGTTCTTC
clone size: .; V gene: TRBV9; J gene: TRBJ1-5; D gene: .; CDR3 protein: CASSSGPSNQPQHF; CDR3 DNA: TGTGCCAGCAGCTCCGGGCCAAGCAATCAGCCCCAGCATTTT